This is a list of T cell receptor beta chains from one sample in a study of T cells in Graves' hyperthyroidism and ophthalmopathy. MiXCR, applied by TCRdb to the multiplex PCR reads, yields one record per CDR3 protein. The table lists approximately 600,000 distinct CDR3 sequences, roughly 14% of them singletons. The sample taken for sequencing was blood. The receptors shown here come from a woman in her thirties or forties with Graves' ophthalmopathy. CDR3s include the opening cysteine and the closing phenylalanine or tryptophan. Each record gives: clone size, J gene, V gene, CDR3 length, D gene, CDR3 protein, CDR3 DNA. A D gene is named only where the DNA matches it firmly. Expanded clones get a size class; other rows say once, few or many, or leave the size out.

many,TRBJ2-2,TRBV4-1,13,.,CASSQAFTGELFF,TGCGCCAGCAGCCAAGCCTTCACCGGGGAGCTGTTTTTT
.,TRBJ2-7,TRBV28,15,.,CASTPRLGSNYEQYF,TGTGCCAGCACCCCAAGACTCGGGAGCAACTACGAGCAGTACTTC
many,TRBJ1-3,TRBV12-3/TRBV12-4,15,.,CASSLSRNSGNTIYF,TGTGCCAGCAGTTTGTCACGCAACTCTGGAAACACCATATATTTT
many,TRBJ1-2,TRBV20-1,12,TRBD1,CSASRQGAGYTF,TGCAGTGCTAGTAGACAGGGGGCTGGCTACACCTTC
many,TRBJ1-2,TRBV18,13,.,CASSPNEGYGYTF,TGTGCCAGCTCACCAAACGAGGGCTATGGCTACACCTTC
many,TRBJ2-3,TRBV10-3,18,TRBD2,CAISESRTSGSLTDTQYF,TGTGCCATCAGTGAGTCTAGAACTAGCGGGAGTCTCACAGATACGCAGTATTTT
many,TRBJ2-7,TRBV7-9,14,.,CASSLRDQTYEQYF,TGTGCCAGCAGCCTCCGGGACCAGACATACGAGCAGTACTTC
.,TRBJ1-6,TRBV28,20,TRBD1,CASSQPTRDRGRPYNSPLHF,TGTGCCAGCAGCCAACCCACGAGGGACAGGGGGCGCCCCTATAATTCACCCCTCCACTTT
many,TRBJ2-1,TRBV10-2,14,TRBD2,CASSGTSAQMRQFF,TGCGCCAGCAGTGGGACTAGCGCTCAAATGAGGCAGTTCTTC
many,TRBJ2-2,TRBV7-9,12,.,CASTFGAGELFF,TGTGCCAGCACCTTCGGAGCCGGGGAGCTGTTTTTT
many,TRBJ2-5,TRBV11-1,13,.,CATSGHGVETQYF,TGTGCCACCAGCGGTCACGGCGTGGAGACCCAGTACTTC
.,TRBJ2-2,TRBV5-5,15,.,CASSLGTAIEGELFF,TGTGCCAGCAGCTTGGGGACTGCAATAGAGGGGGAGCTGTTTTTT
many,TRBJ2-7,TRBV6-5,14,TRBD1,CASRGTGRSYEQYF,TGTGCCAGCAGAGGGACAGGGAGGTCCTACGAGCAGTACTTC
many,TRBJ2-5,TRBV11-2,14,.,CASSLGGSQETQYF,TGCGCCAGCAGCCTCGGTGGATCGCAAGAGACCCAGTACTTC
.,TRBJ2-2,TRBV24-1,16,TRBD1,CATSDTDREETGELFF,TGTGCCACCAGTGACACGGACAGGGAGGAGACCGGGGAGCTGTTTTTT
many,TRBJ1-5,TRBV6-1,13,.,CASSPRVLGAQHF,TGTGCCAGCAGCCCCAGGGTTTTAGGGGCCCAGCATTTT
many,TRBJ2-2,TRBV11-1,16,TRBD2,CASSYLPSGVTGELFF,TGTGCCAGCAGCTACCTCCCCAGCGGGGTCACCGGGGAGCTGTTTTTT
.,TRBJ1-1,TRBV28,14,TRBD1,CASSPPTGKNEAFF,TGTGCCAGCAGTCCTCCGACAGGGAAGAATGAAGCTTTCTTT
few,TRBJ2-3,TRBV28,15,.,CASSSRGGGIDTQYF,TGTGCCAGCAGTTCTAGAGGAGGGGGCATAGATACGCAGTATTTT
.,TRBJ2-7,TRBV6-1,14,TRBD2,CASSREGSTYEQYF,TGTGCCAGCAGCCGGGAGGGGAGCACCTACGAGCAGTACTTC
many,TRBJ1-3,TRBV15,15,.,CATSRVSSSGNTIYF,TGTGCCACCAGCAGGGTATCGAGCTCTGGAAACACCATATATTTT
many,TRBJ2-7,TRBV9,15,.,CASSVVPGPAYEQYF,TGTGCCAGCAGCGTAGTCCCCGGGCCCGCCTACGAGCAGTACTTC
.,TRBJ2-7,TRBV28,13,.,CASNTGLSYEQYF,TGTGCCAGCAACACGGGGCTCTCCTACGAGCAGTACTTC
many,TRBJ2-3,TRBV20-1,16,TRBD2,CSATYRGGLNTDTQYF,TGCAGTGCGACATATCGGGGGGGACTGAACACAGATACGCAGTATTTT
few,TRBJ2-7,TRBV11-2,13,.,CASSLGMPYEQYF,TGTGCCAGCAGCTTGGGCATGCCCTACGAGCAGTACTTC
many,TRBJ1-2,TRBV24-1,12,.,CATSDLRDTRVF,TGTGCCACCAGTGATTTGCGGGACACTAGAGTCTTC
many,TRBJ2-7,TRBV19,13,TRBD2,CASSDSGSYEQYF,TGTGCCAGTAGTGATAGCGGGAGCTACGAGCAGTACTTC
many,TRBJ1-2,TRBV28,16,.,CASSLSGFRANYGYTF,TGTGCCAGCAGTTTATCTGGATTTCGGGCTAACTATGGCTACACCTTC
many,TRBJ1-5,TRBV28,14,.,CASSPGIRGQPQHF,TGTGCCAGCAGCCCCGGGATTCGGGGTCAGCCCCAGCATTTT
few,TRBJ2-1,TRBV2,12,.,CASSWGENEQFF,TGTGCCAGCAGTTGGGGCGAGAATGAGCAGTTCTTC
few,TRBJ1-1,TRBV11-2,16,TRBD1,CASSPSSGTGYNQAFF,TGTGCCAGCAGCCCCTCCTCCGGGACAGGGTATAATCAAGCTTTCTTT
many,TRBJ2-7,TRBV12-3/TRBV12-4,11,.,CASSIAYEQYF,TGTGCCAGCAGCATTGCGTACGAGCAGTACTTC
.,TRBJ2-5,TRBV11-2,15,.,CASSSGQSNLETQYF,TGTGCCAGCAGCTCGGGTCAGTCAAATCTGGAGACCCAGTACTTC
many,TRBJ2-7,TRBV6-1,15,TRBD1,CAISEAGQGAGEQYF,TGTGCCATCAGTGAAGCGGGACAGGGGGCGGGCGAGCAGTACTTC
many,TRBJ2-1,TRBV7-3,12,TRBD1,CASSSQGNEQFF,TGTGCCAGCAGCTCACAGGGGAATGAGCAGTTCTTC
.,TRBJ2-7,TRBV6-1,12,.,CASSEKGGWQYF,TGTGCCAGCAGTGAGAAGGGGGGATGGCAGTACTTC
many,TRBJ2-7,TRBV7-2,14,.,CASSLGPGGYEQYF,TGTGCCAGCAGTTTAGGCCCCGGGGGTTACGAGCAGTACTTC
many,TRBJ1-2,TRBV28,11,TRBD1,CASSTGDGYTF,TGTGCCAGCAGTACAGGGGATGGCTACACCTTC
many,TRBJ2-7,TRBV10-3,14,TRBD1,CAIRLGQGWDEQYF,TGTGCCATCAGGCTTGGACAGGGTTGGGACGAGCAGTACTTC
many,TRBJ2-2,TRBV6-1,15,TRBD2,CASRGLAGPPGELFF,TGTGCCAGCAGAGGGCTAGCGGGACCCCCCGGGGAGCTGTTTTTT
many,TRBJ1-1,TRBV9,14,.,CASSVGPHSAEAFF,TGTGCCAGCAGCGTAGGCCCCCACAGTGCAGAAGCTTTCTTT